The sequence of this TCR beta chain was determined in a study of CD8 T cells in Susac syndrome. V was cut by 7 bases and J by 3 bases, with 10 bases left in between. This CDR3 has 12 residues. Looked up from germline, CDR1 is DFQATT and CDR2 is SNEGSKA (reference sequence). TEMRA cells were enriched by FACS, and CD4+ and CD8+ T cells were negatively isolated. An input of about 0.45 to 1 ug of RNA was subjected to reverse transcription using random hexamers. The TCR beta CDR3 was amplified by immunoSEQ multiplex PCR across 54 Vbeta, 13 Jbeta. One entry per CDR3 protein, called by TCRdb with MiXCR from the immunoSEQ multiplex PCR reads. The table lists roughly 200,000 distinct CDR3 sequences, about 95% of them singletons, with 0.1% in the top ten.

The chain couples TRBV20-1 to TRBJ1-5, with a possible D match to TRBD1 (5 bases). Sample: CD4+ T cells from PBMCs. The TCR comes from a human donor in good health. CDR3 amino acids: CSGGDLNQPQHF. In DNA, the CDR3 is TGCAGTGGTGGGGACCTCAATCAGCCCCAGCATTTT.